Below are 18 T cell receptor beta chains sequenced from a single sample in a study of preoperative IRX-2 immunotherapy in early breast cancer. This table comes from immunoSEQ multiplex PCR, and its TCRdb copy is limited to in-frame clones, with some not included. This sample has under 25,000 clones, with 95% found just once. The treatment: preoperative locoregional IRX-2 cytokine immunotherapy. The sample consisted of tumor tissue, taken after IRX-2 immunotherapy. These receptors originate from a human donor with breast cancer.

This sequence joins TRBV9 and TRBJ1-2, with a weak D call TRBD1 (6 bases). The V gene's germline CDR1 is SGDLS and CDR2 YYNGEE. Deletions cut 0 bases from V and 5 bases from J, with 11 bases between. The CDR3 length is 14 residues. The CDR3 loop is CASSVEGTPYGYTF. CDR3 sequence (DNA): TGTGCCAGCAGCGTAGAAGGGACACCGTATGGCTACACCTTC.

The chain is built from TRBV7-2 and TRBJ2-4; the match to TRBD2 covers 9 bases. Per the germline V gene, CDR1 is SGHTA and CDR2 is FQGNSA. J gave up 12 bases and V 1 base, and 7 bases lay outside the gene matches. The CDR3 is 14 amino acids. The chain's CDR3 is CASSLVGGGAYQYF. The CDR3, as DNA: TGTGCCAGCAGCTTAGTAGGCGGGGGGGCCTATCAGTACTTC.

V and J are TRBV4-3 and TRBJ2-7, with TRBD1 as a possible D gene (6 bases). V shed 3 bases and J shed 4 bases, with 16 bases lying between them. The CDR3 sequence is 15 residues long. Germline CDR1 and CDR2: LGHNA and YSLEER. The CDR3: CASSQDTTGQYEQYF. CDR3 DNA sequence: TGCGCCAGCAGCCAGGACACGACAGGCCAATACGAGCAGTACTTC.

In regard to this clone: A junction boundary mismatches the germline segment, possibly from a read error. The chain couples TRBV5-1 to TRBJ2-7; 9 positions agree with TRBD1. Germline lookup yields CDR1 SGHRS and CDR2 YFSETQ. The CDR3 runs 17 residues. The CDR3 DNA follows: TGCGCCAGCAGCGCACGGGGACAGGGCCCCACCTCCCACGAGCAGTACTTC. This gives the protein CASSARGQGPTSHEQYF.

This chain joins TRBV9 and TRBJ2-5, with D unresolved. The CDR3 spans 11 residues. Germline CDR1 reads SGDLS; CDR2 reads YYNGEE. Trimming cost V 0 bases and J 5 bases, with 2 bases left between them. CDR3 in DNA: TGTGCCAGCAGCGTAGCGGAGACCCAGTACTTC. Translated: CASSVAETQYF. The full variable domain, rest sourced from reference TRBV9 and TRBJ2-5, is DSGVTQTPKHLITATGQRVTLRCSPRSGDLSVYWYQQSLDQGLQFLIQYYNGEERAKGNILERFSAQQFPDLHSELNLSSLELGDSALYFCASSVAETQYFGPGTRLLVL.

This clone has a single count. The rearrangement links TRBV4-2 to TRBJ2-7, with TRBD2 matching 14 bases. The V and J ends lost 2 bases and 4 bases, in that order; junction bases with no gene match: 7. CDR1 is LGHNA and CDR2 is YNFKEQ in the germline V gene. CDR3 size: 17 residues. CDR3 residues: CASSQQGLAGGSYEQYF. The CDR3, as DNA: TGTGCCAGCAGCCAACAAGGACTAGCGGGAGGATCGTACGAGCAGTACTTC.

The V and J genes are TRBV6-1 and TRBJ1-6; no clear D. Germline-derived CDR1 and CDR2 are MNHNS and SASEGT. The CDR3 contains 11 residues. Trimming stripped 7 bases from V and 7 bases from J, with 5 bases between. The CDR3 sequence: CASIGNSPLHF. For the CDR3, the DNA is TGTGCCAGCATCGGAAATTCACCCCTCCACTTT.

This chain links TRBV19 with TRBJ1-5; D not certain. The CDR3 is 13 amino acids. The V gene lost 7 bases and the J gene lost 7 bases, with 14 bases spanning the gap. Per germline, CDR1 LNHDA and CDR2 SQIVND (reference sequence). In DNA, the CDR3 is TGTGCCAGTACCGCCTACCTGGGGCAGCCCCAGCATTTT. Translated, it gives CASTAYLGQPQHF.

This chain links TRBV19 with TRBJ2-7; 10 bases match TRBD2. V shed 4 bases and J 2 bases; nucleotides not matched to a gene: 5. Germline loops: CDR1 LNHDA, CDR2 SQIVND (reference sequence). This CDR3 contains 15 residues. CDR3 in DNA: TGTGCCAGTAGTAACCCTAGCGGGAGACCCTACGAGCAGTACTTC. It translates to CASSNPSGRPYEQYF. Variable domain in full (rest from reference TRBV19 and TRBJ2-7): DGGITQSPKYLFRKEGQNVTLSCEQNLNHDAMYWYRQDPGQGLRLIYYSQIVNDFQKGDIAEGYSVSREKKESFPLTVTSAQKNPTAFYLCASSNPSGRPYEQYFGPGTRLTVT.

The chain couples TRBV7-8 to TRBJ2-1; D unresolved. The CDR3 is 15 residues long. Germline V CDR1 and CDR2: SGHVS, FQNEAQ. V lost 5 bases and J 0 bases, leaving 11 bases between the germline ends. CDR3 nucleotide sequence: TGTGCCAGCAGCCCAGACCCTAGCTCCTACAATGAGCAGTTCTTC. Protein sequence: CASSPDPSSYNEQFF. Looking up the rest from reference TRBV7-8 and TRBJ2-1 gives the full variable domain: GAGVSQSPRYKVAKRGQDVALRCDPISGHVSLFWYQQALGQGPEFLTYFQNEAQLDKSGLPSDRFFAERPEGSVSTLKIQRTQQEDSAVYLCASSPDPSSYNEQFFGPGTRLTVL.

The gene calls are TRBV27 and TRBJ1-1; 12 bases align to TRBD1. The J segment lost 5 bases and the V segment lost 2 bases, leaving 3 bases of the junction unmatched. Germline assignment: CDR1 MNHEY and CDR2 SMNVEV (reference sequence). This CDR3 has 15 amino acids. CDR3 region: CASSLGTGGKTEAFF. The CDR3 coding sequence is TGTGCCAGCAGTTTAGGGACAGGGGGCAAAACTGAAGCTTTCTTT.

The chain joins TRBV2 to TRBJ2-2, with D hard to call. Trimming shortened V by 9 bases and J by 5 bases, and 13 bases separated the two germline ends. The CDR3 runs to 13 residues. The germline V gene encodes CDR1 SNHLY and CDR2 FYNNEI. The CDR3 nucleotides are TGTGCCAGAGGAAGCGAGGTTACCGGGGAGCTGTTTTTT. Translating it yields CARGSEVTGELFF.

The chain links TRBV6-5 to TRBJ1-3; D is possibly TRBD1 (6 bases). CDR1 and CDR2 (germline): MNHEY, SVGAGI. The CDR3 has 15 amino acids. The ends were cut back, 7 bases at V and 1 base at J, with 14 bases in the middle. The CDR3 reads CASMGTGRSGNTIYF. CDR3 nucleotide sequence: TGTGCCAGCATGGGAACAGGGAGGTCTGGAAACACCATATATTTT.

The J gene is TRBJ2-5, the V gene TRBV7-6; TRBD2 aligns across 8 bases. Germline assignment: CDR1 SGHVS and CDR2 FNYEAQ. The CDR3 has 14 residues. The ends lost 3 bases at V and 7 bases at J; junction bases unmatched: 7. CDR3 coding DNA: TGTGCCAGCAGCTTGGGACTAGGTCGAACGACCCAGTACTTC. Protein: CASSLGLGRTTQYF.

The gene calls are TRBV4-2 and TRBJ2-3; no definite D call. CDR1 and CDR2 (germline): LGHNA, YNFKEQ. There are 15 residues in the CDR3. V was pared by 1 base and J by 2 bases, with 10 bases between. The DNA for the CDR3 is TGTGCCAGCAGCCAAGCTCAAGCGACCACAGATACGCAGTATTTT. Translating it yields CASSQAQATTDTQYF.

This clone was detected once. The chain employs TRBV5-1 and TRBJ2-3, with 7 bases fitting TRBD2. The germline V gene encodes CDR1 SGHRS and CDR2 YFSETQ. J lost 0 bases, V lost 0 bases, and 1 base had no gene match. The CDR3 loop spans 15 amino acids. The CDR3 here is CASSLGDYSTDTQYF. The CDR3 DNA reads TGCGCCAGCAGCTTGGGGGACTACAGCACAGATACGCAGTATTTT.

V is TRBV7-2 and J is TRBJ2-1, with 12 bases that match TRBD2. V gave up 1 base and J gave up 0 bases; unmatched junction bases: 4. Germline V gives CDR1 SGHTA, CDR2 FQGNSA. The length of the CDR3 is 18 residues. CDR3 sequence: CASSLESSGRGSYNEQFF. The CDR3 nucleotides read TGTGCCAGCAGCTTAGAATCTAGCGGGAGGGGCTCCTACAATGAGCAGTTCTTC.

CDR3 nucleotide sequence: TGTGCCAGCAGCTTTGGACAGGGGACCTACGAGCAGTACTTC. Translation: CASSFGQGTYEQYF. The chain couples TRBV7-3 to TRBJ2-7, with 9 positions matching TRBD1. The CDR3 spans 14 residues. The germline gives CDR1 SGHTA, CDR2 FQGTGA. V shed 3 bases, J shed 2 bases, and the junction held 2 bases outside the gene matches.